These 10 T cell receptor beta chains were sequenced from one sample in a study of Tregs in tolerant kidney transplant recipients. Using immunoSEQ multiplex PCR, the repertoire was profiled, and TCRdb retains in-frame clones only, with some absent. In the table there are fewer than 100,000 clones, less than 95% of which are singletons. The starting material was Tregs from blood, obtained before the transplant. The receptors stem from a human donor who received a combined kidney and bone marrow transplant.

The chain has TRBV18 and TRBJ2-3; 9 bases fit TRBD2. CDR1 is KGHSH, CDR2 LQKENI, per germline. V lost 0 bases and J lost 2; bases outside the gene matches: 3. The CDR3 sequence is 16 residues long. CDR3 amino acids: CASSPPSSGTTDTQYF. In DNA, the CDR3 is TGTGCCAGCTCACCACCGTCTAGCGGGACCACAGATACGCAGTATTTT.

This chain connects TRBV27 to TRBJ1-5; 9 bases map to TRBD1. This CDR3 has 13 residues. J lost 7 bases, V lost 7 bases, and 5 bases had no gene match. Germline V gene sequence: CDR1 MNHEY, CDR2 SMNVEV (reference sequence). The CDR3 is CASKTGGGQPQHF. CDR3 DNA sequence: TGTGCCAGCAAGACAGGGGGAGGGCAGCCCCAGCATTTT.

The chain carries TRBV2 and TRBJ1-4; 8 nucleotides line up with TRBD1. Germline V gives CDR1 SNHLY, CDR2 FYNNEI. The CDR3 covers 12 residues. The J segment lost 6 bases and the V segment lost 11 bases, leaving 5 bases of the junction unmatched. The CDR3 spells CASTGDDEKLFF. Here the CDR3 DNA reads TGTGCCTCGACAGGGGACGATGAAAAACTGTTTTTT.

The chain couples TRBV7-3 to TRBJ2-5, with D tentatively TRBD1 or TRBD2 (6 bases each). V was shortened by 0 bases and J by 4 bases, with 12 bases between the two germline ends. The CDR3 runs to 15 residues. Looked up from germline, CDR1 is SGHTA and CDR2 is FQGTGA. The CDR3 DNA sequence: TGTGCCAGCAGCTTAACTTGGGGGGCCCGAGAGACCCAGTACTTC. Encoded protein: CASSLTWGARETQYF.

The CDR3: CASGRTQLTEQYF. The CDR3 nucleotides are TGTGCCAGCGGCAGGACTCAGCTGACGGAGCAGTACTTC. V and J are TRBV25-1 and TRBJ2-7, with TRBD2 as a possible D gene (5 bases). CDR1 and CDR2 from the germline V gene are MGHDK and SYGVNS. The CDR3 has 13 residues. V gave up 8 bases and J gave up 7 bases, with 18 bases separating them.

The chain carries TRBV10-1 and TRBJ2-5; maybe TRBD2 (5 bases). Trimming took off 8 bases at V and 4 bases at J, with 17 bases between the two ends. This CDR3 has 14 amino acids. CDR1 is WNHNN and CDR2 is SYGVQD in the germline V gene (reference sequence). This CDR3 reads CASFSPVAGETQYF. The DNA for the CDR3 is TGCGCCAGCTTTTCGCCAGTTGCGGGAGAGACCCAGTACTTC.

The chain uses TRBV2 and TRBJ2-1; tentatively, D is TRBD2 (6 bases). This CDR3 is built from 13 residues. V was shortened by 6 bases and J by 9 bases, with 15 bases between the two germline ends. The germline gives CDR1 SNHLY, CDR2 FYNNEI. Here the CDR3 DNA reads TGTGCCAGCAGCCTCGAAGGGCGGGGTGAGCAGTTCTTC. Its protein product is CASSLEGRGEQFF.

This chain uses TRBV5-4 with TRBJ2-7; 7 nucleotides align to TRBD1. V lost 1 base and J lost 3; bases outside the gene matches: 1. There are 13 residues in the CDR3. Germline-derived CDR1 and CDR2 are SGHNT and YYREEE (reference sequence). The CDR3 DNA is TGTGCCAGCAGCTTGAGGACAGGCTACGAGCAGTACTTC. Translated: CASSLRTGYEQYF.

The chain uses TRBV15 and TRBJ2-6, with D possibly being TRBD1 (6 bases). The V end lost 3 bases, the J end lost 3 bases, and 12 bases lay between the germline ends. This CDR3 has 16 residues. The V gene's germline CDR1 is LNHNV and CDR2 YYDKDF (reference sequence). CDR3 DNA sequence: TGTGCCACCAGCAGTTCAGCAGGGGTTGGGGCCAACGTCCTGACTTTC. Translation: CATSSSAGVGANVLTF. The complete variable domain, with remaining parts taken from reference TRBV15 and TRBJ2-6, reads DAMVIQNPRYQVTQFGKPVTLSCSQTLNHNVMYWYQQKSSQAPKLLFHYYDKDFNNEADTPDNFQSRRPNTSFCFLDIRSPGLGDTAMYLCATSSSAGVGANVLTFGAGSRLTVL.

This chain connects TRBV2 to TRBJ2-2, with D unresolved. V lost 8 bases, J lost 1 base, and 11 bases lay in between. Looked up from germline, CDR1 is SNHLY and CDR2 is FYNNEI. This CDR3 spans 14 amino acids. The CDR3: CASSGRRNTGELFF. The CDR3 nucleotides read TGTGCCAGCTCGGGTAGGAGGAACACCGGGGAGCTGTTTTTT.